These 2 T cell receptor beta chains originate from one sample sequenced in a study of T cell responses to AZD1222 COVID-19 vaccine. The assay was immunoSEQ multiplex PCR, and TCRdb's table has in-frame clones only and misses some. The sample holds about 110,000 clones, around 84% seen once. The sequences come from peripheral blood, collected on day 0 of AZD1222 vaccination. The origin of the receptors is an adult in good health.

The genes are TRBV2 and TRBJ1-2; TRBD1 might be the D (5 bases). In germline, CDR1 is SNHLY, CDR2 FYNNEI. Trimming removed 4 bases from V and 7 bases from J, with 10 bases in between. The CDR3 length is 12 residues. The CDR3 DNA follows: TGTGCCAGCAGTGGGACAATCGGTGGCTACACCTTC. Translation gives CASSGTIGGYTF.

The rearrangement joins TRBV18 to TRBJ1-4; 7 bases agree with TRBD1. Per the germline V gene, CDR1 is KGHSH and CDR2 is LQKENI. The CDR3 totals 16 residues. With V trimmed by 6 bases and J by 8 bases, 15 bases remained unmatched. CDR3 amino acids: CASSPGLAGGFEKLFF. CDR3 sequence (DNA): TGTGCCAGCTCCCCAGGCTTGGCAGGGGGTTTCGAAAAACTGTTTTTT.